The rows below give T cell receptor beta chains drawn from one sample of a study of blood T cell repertoires in COVID-19. Method: immunoSEQ multiplex PCR; TCRdb's copy keeps in-frame clones and lacks some. This sample has 180,000 or so clones, with roughly 89% found just once. Sample: peripheral blood. All receptors come from a woman in her forties or fifties with acute or convalescent COVID-19. The CDR3 runs from the conserved cysteine through the conserved F or W. The D gene is left open where the match is weak. Clone size is stated in some rows and not others, as once, few, many or a class when expanded.

d_call,v_call,clone_size,j_call,cdr3_aa,cdr3_nt
TRBD2,TRBV2,-,TRBJ2-3,CASRILAGVGTDTQYF,TGTGCCAGCAGAATTCTAGCGGGAGTTGGTACAGATACGCAGTATTTT
-,TRBV10-1,-,TRBJ1-5,CASSESVGTLSNQPQHF,TGCGCCAGCAGTGAGTCGGTCGGGACACTAAGCAATCAGCCCCAGCATTTT
-,TRBV30,-,TRBJ1-5,CAWNHRDNSNQPQHF,TGTGCCTGGAATCACCGGGACAATAGCAATCAGCCCCAGCATTTT
TRBD1,TRBV13,-,TRBJ1-1,CASSFMDRGTEAFF,TGTGCCAGCAGCTTTATGGACAGGGGTACTGAAGCTTTCTTT
TRBD2,TRBV19,-,TRBJ2-3,CASSPWTSADTQYF,TGTGCCAGTAGTCCCTGGACTAGCGCAGATACGCAGTATTTT
TRBD1,TRBV11-2,-,TRBJ1-1,CASRRTGNTEAFF,TGTGCCAGCAGAAGGACAGGGAACACTGAAGCTTTCTTT
-,TRBV6-5,-,TRBJ1-1,CASGDTGKETEAFF,TGTGCCAGCGGGGATACAGGGAAGGAGACTGAAGCTTTCTTT
-,TRBV7-6,-,TRBJ2-1,CASSLGEARYNEQFF,TGTGCCAGCAGCTTGGGGGAGGCTCGGTACAATGAGCAGTTCTTC
-,TRBV27,-,TRBJ2-7,CASSGGTGTVNSYEQYF,TGTGCCAGCAGCGGCGGGACCGGGACAGTGAACTCCTACGAGCAGTACTTC
-,TRBV7-9,-,TRBJ1-1,CASSLAPGSEAFF,TGTGCCAGCAGCTTAGCGCCAGGGTCAGAAGCTTTCTTT
TRBD2,TRBV4-3,-,TRBJ2-1,CASSLIWPSGSDNEQFF,TGCGCCAGCAGCCTCATCTGGCCTAGCGGGAGCGACAATGAGCAGTTCTTC
TRBD1,TRBV4-2,-,TRBJ1-4,CASSNRGTNEKLFF,TGTGCCAGCAGTAACAGGGGCACTAATGAAAAACTGTTTTTT
-,TRBV5-1,-,TRBJ2-2,CASSWTQGSGELFF,TGCGCCAGCAGCTGGACACAGGGATCAGGGGAGCTGTTTTTT
-,TRBV3-1/TRBV3-2,-,TRBJ2-5,CASSQLPSGMEGTQYF,TGTGCCAGCAGCCAACTACCCTCGGGAATGGAGGGGACCCAGTACTTC
-,TRBV14,-,TRBJ2-3,CASSQVARLETQYF,TGTGCCAGCAGCCAAGTAGCTCGACTAGAGACGCAGTATTTT
TRBD2,TRBV6-6,-,TRBJ2-7,CASSSVGLAGEEQYF,TGTGCCAGCAGTTCCGTGGGACTAGCGGGAGAGGAGCAGTACTTC
-,TRBV13,-,TRBJ1-5,CASSLPNQPQHF,TGTGCCAGCAGCCTCCCGAATCAGCCCCAGCATTTT
-,TRBV4-3,-,TRBJ1-2,CASSQDRRRVAGYTF,TGCGCCAGCAGCCAAGATCGGCGCAGGGTAGCTGGCTACACCTTC
-,TRBV6-1,-,TRBJ1-2,CASSEWENYGYTF,TGTGCCAGCAGTGAATGGGAGAACTATGGCTACACCTTC
-,TRBV30,-,TRBJ2-7,CAWGGTHYEQYF,TGTGCCTGGGGAGGGACACACTACGAGCAGTACTTC
TRBD1,TRBV5-4,-,TRBJ2-3,CASSLARGITDTQYF,TGTGCCAGCAGCTTGGCCAGGGGGATCACAGATACGCAGTATTTT
-,TRBV9,once,TRBJ2-2,CASSSDPRENTGELFF,TGTGCCAGCAGCTCCGACCCTAGAGAGAACACCGGGGAGCTGTTTTTT
-,TRBV18,-,TRBJ1-3,CASSSTQGYSGNTIYF,TGTGCCAGCTCATCGACTCAGGGTTACTCTGGAAACACCATATATTTT
-,TRBV11-2,-,TRBJ1-2,CASSLAGGYTF,TGTGCCAGCAGCTTAGCCGGTGGCTACACCTTC
-,TRBV5-4,few,TRBJ2-4,CASSLVGTGALDF,-
TRBD2,TRBV7-6,-,TRBJ2-5,CASSSSGGRAGETQYF,TGTGCCAGCAGCTCCTCTGGCGGGAGGGCAGGCGAGACCCAGTACTTC
-,TRBV5-4,-,TRBJ1-5,CASSDALGNQPQHF,TGTGCCAGCAGTGATGCACTAGGGAATCAGCCCCAGCATTTT
-,TRBV10-3,-,TRBJ2-1,CATATGSSYNEQFF,TGTGCCACTGCCACAGGGAGCTCCTACAATGAGCAGTTCTTC
TRBD2,TRBV18,few,TRBJ2-1,CASSISLAELNEQFF,TGTGCCAGCTCAATTTCTCTAGCGGAACTCAATGAGCAGTTCTTC
TRBD1,TRBV12-3/TRBV12-4,once,TRBJ2-1,CASSLATGVEQFF,TGTGCCAGCAGTTTGGCGACAGGGGTTGAGCAGTTCTTC
-,TRBV7-8,-,TRBJ1-5,CASSRDSRGNQPQHF,TGTGCCAGCAGCCGGGACTCGCGAGGCAATCAGCCCCAGCATTTT
-,TRBV3-1/TRBV3-2,-,TRBJ2-7,CASSQGWAAYEQYF,TGTGCCAGCAGCCAAGGGTGGGCCGCCTACGAGCAGTACTTC
-,TRBV7-2,-,TRBJ2-2,CASGARFNTGELFF,TGTGCCAGCGGAGCGCGTTTCAACACCGGGGAGCTGTTTTTT
-,TRBV3-1/TRBV3-2,-,TRBJ2-7,CASSQDGTVYEQYF,TGTGCCAGCAGCCAAGATGGTACAGTCTACGAGCAGTACTTC
-,TRBV9,-,TRBJ1-3,CASSDGGGHSGNTIYF,TGTGCCAGCAGCGACGGCGGGGGCCACTCTGGAAACACCATATATTTT
-,TRBV30,once,TRBJ2-2,CAIGGAANTGELFF,TGTGCTATAGGAGGGGCGGCGAACACCGGGGAGCTGTTTTTT
-,TRBV27,once,TRBJ2-7,CASSPGGGYEQYF,TGTGCCAGCAGTCCCGGGGGAGGTTACGAGCAGTACTTC
-,TRBV14,-,TRBJ1-4,CASRRGLNEKLFF,TGTGCCAGCAGAAGGGGACTTAATGAAAAACTGTTTTTT
-,TRBV10-3,-,TRBJ1-6,CATNSIEARNSPLHF,TGTGCCACAAACTCTATCGAAGCCAGGAATTCACCCCTCCACTTT
-,TRBV7-2,-,TRBJ2-5,CASSPIGAGVRTQYF,TGTGCCAGCAGCCCTATAGGTGCCGGGGTAAGGACCCAGTACTTC
-,TRBV13,-,TRBJ1-1,CASSQNVNRVYSEAFF,TGTGCCAGCAGTCAGAACGTCAACAGGGTGTACTCTGAAGCTTTCTTT
-,TRBV10-1,-,TRBJ2-7,CASSEVAGLDYEQYF,TGCGCCAGCAGTGAGGTGGCAGGTCTTGATTACGAGCAGTACTTC
TRBD2,TRBV7-2,-,TRBJ2-1,CASSLVFPSAGRANEQFF,TGTGCCAGCAGCTTAGTTTTCCCCTCAGCCGGGAGGGCCAATGAGCAGTTCTTC
-,TRBV6-5,few,TRBJ1-2,CASSPGGQPNYTF,TGTGCCAGCAGTCCGGGGGGGCAACCTAACTACACCTTC
-,TRBV3-1/TRBV3-2,-,TRBJ2-7,CASFAWAGKSSYEQYF,TGTGCCAGCTTTGCGTGGGCAGGAAAGAGCTCCTACGAGCAGTACTTC
TRBD1,TRBV28,-,TRBJ1-2,CASSPETGGIYYTF,TGTGCCAGCAGTCCGGAGACAGGGGGCATTTACTACACCTTC
-,TRBV28,-,TRBJ1-1,CASSLPVNTEAFF,TGTGCCAGCAGTCTGCCAGTGAACACTGAAGCTTTCTTT
-,TRBV6-1,-,TRBJ1-5,CASSEATRGQPQHF,TGTGCCAGCAGTGAGGCGACCAGGGGTCAGCCCCAGCATTTT
-,TRBV24-1,-,TRBJ2-7,CATSDLRGYEQYF,TGTGCCACCAGTGATTTGAGGGGCTACGAGCAGTACTTC
-,TRBV18,-,TRBJ2-1,CASSQGAPSSYNEQFF,TGTGCCAGCTCACAAGGTGCCCCTAGCTCCTACAATGAGCAGTTCTTC
TRBD2,TRBV9,-,TRBJ2-3,CASSVALAGGPSLPADTQYF,TGTGCCAGCAGCGTAGCCCTAGCGGGAGGGCCGAGTTTACCCGCAGATACGCAGTATTTT
TRBD1,TRBV7-9,-,TRBJ2-5,CASSPSRGRETQYF,TGTGCCAGCAGCCCCTCTAGGGGGCGAGAGACCCAGTACTTC
-,TRBV16,few,TRBJ2-5,CASSEGGGRGQYF,TGTGCCAGCAGCGAAGGGGGTGGACGTGGCCAGTACTTC
-,TRBV11-2,once,TRBJ1-4,CASRTGNEKLFF,TGTGCCAGCCGTACGGGGAATGAAAAACTGTTTTTT
TRBD2,TRBV18,-,TRBJ2-2,CASSPGTSGSTGELFF,TGTGCCAGCTCACCGGGGACTAGCGGGAGCACCGGGGAGCTGTTTTTT
TRBD2,TRBV11-2,-,TRBJ2-2,CASSLAAGVTGELFF,TGTGCCAGCAGCTTAGCAGCGGGAGTCACCGGGGAGCTGTTTTTT
-,TRBV11-2,few,TRBJ2-6,CASSAGPPPNVLTF,TGTGCCAGCAGCGCGGGACCGCCTCCCAACGTCCTGACTTTC
TRBD2,TRBV29-1,-,TRBJ2-1,CSVDRGRADNEQFF,TGCAGCGTTGATCGCGGGAGGGCCGACAATGAGCAGTTCTTC
-,TRBV5-4,few,TRBJ1-4,CASSFGGDEKLFF,TGTGCCAGCAGCTTTGGAGGGGATGAAAAACTGTTTTTT